Shown below are 31 T cell receptor beta chains from a single sample sequenced in a study of T cells in Graves' hyperthyroidism and ophthalmopathy. RNA transcripts yielded amplified TCR beta CDR3 regions. The HTBI set primed first-round TCR CDR3 RT-PCR. TCRdb used MiXCR to reprocess the multiplex PCR reads, holding one entry per CDR3 protein. This sample carries some 440,000 distinct CDR3 sequences, 15% to 17% of them seen once, and the ten largest clones take 13% to 15%. Material for sequencing was blood. These receptors originate from a woman younger than 35 with Graves' hyperthyroidism.

This clonotype has at least ten counts. This chain links TRBV20-1 with TRBJ2-3; possible D gene TRBD2, 6 bases. The V and J ends lost 6 bases and 0 bases respectively, with 16 bases between them. Germline V gives CDR1 DFQATT, CDR2 SNEGSKA (reference sequence). This CDR3 is built from 15 residues. This CDR3 is CSAENRDWSTDTQYF. The CDR3, as DNA: TGCAGTGCCGAAAACCGGGACTGGAGCACAGATACGCAGTATTTT.

This clonotype occurred many times. The chain carries TRBV10-3 and TRBJ2-7; 9 nucleotides line up with TRBD1. This CDR3 contains 15 residues. The germline CDR1 and CDR2 sequences are ENHRY and SYGVKD. J lost 1 base, V lost 6 bases, and 7 bases had no gene match. As DNA, the CDR3 is TGTGCCATCAGCTTTGGGACAGGGTCGTCCTACGAGCAGTACTTC. It yields the protein CAISFGTGSSYEQYF.

The J gene is TRBJ2-3, the V gene TRBV7-3, with D perhaps TRBD2 (5 bases). The CDR3 spans 15 residues. V lost 2 bases to trimming and J lost 2 bases, with 11 bases between them. Per the germline V gene, CDR1 is SGHTA and CDR2 is FQGTGA. The CDR3 loop is CASSLEGVYTDTQYF. CDR3 nucleotides: TGTGCCAGCAGCTTAGAGGGTGTTTACACAGATACGCAGTATTTT.

This clonotype was detected ten times or more. The chain joins TRBV7-2 to TRBJ1-1, with 11 bases that match TRBD1. The CDR3 extends over 15 amino acids. Germline V lookup: CDR1 SGHTA, CDR2 FQGNSA. J gave up 8 bases and V 3 bases, and 8 bases lay outside the gene matches. This CDR3 reads CASSFGTGGGWEAFF. Written as DNA, the CDR3 is TGTGCCAGCAGCTTTGGGACAGGGGGGGGATGGGAAGCTTTCTTT.

This clonotype was recorded at least ten times. This sequence joins TRBV7-8 and TRBJ2-7, with D tentatively TRBD1 (5 bases). The CDR3 runs to 18 residues. CDR1 is SGHVS, CDR2 FQNEAQ, per germline. V lost 1 base to trimming and J lost 0 bases, with 19 bases between them. The DNA of the CDR3 is TGTGCCAGCAGCTTAGAGGCCAGGGCATTGATATTCTCCTACGAGCAGTACTTC. This gives the protein CASSLEARALIFSYEQYF. The full variable domain, completed using reference TRBV7-8 and TRBJ2-7, is GAGVSQSPRYKVAKRGQDVALRCDPISGHVSLFWYQQALGQGPEFLTYFQNEAQLDKSGLPSDRFFAERPEGSVSTLKIQRTQQEDSAVYLCASSLEARALIFSYEQYFGPGTRLTVT.

This clonotype occurred many times. V usage is TRBV7-9 and J usage is TRBJ1-6; D is undetermined. Germline V gene lookup returns CDR1 SEHNR and CDR2 FQNEAQ (reference sequence). The CDR3 has 12 residues. The V end was cut by 4 bases, the J end by 7 bases, with 5 bases between. The CDR3 DNA is TGTGCCAGCAGCTCATCCAATTCACCCCTCCACTTT. Translation gives CASSSSNSPLHF.

There are many counts of this clonotype. This chain connects TRBV4-1 to TRBJ2-1; TRBD1 aligns across 8 bases. With V trimmed by 2 bases and J by 8 bases, 11 bases remained unmatched. Germline assignment: CDR1 MGHRA and CDR2 YSYEKL. The CDR3 extends over 16 amino acids. CDR3 amino acids: CASSQPGQGRAHEQFF. The CDR3 nucleotides read TGCGCCAGCAGCCAACCCGGACAGGGAAGGGCTCATGAGCAGTTCTTC.

The chain links TRBV20-1 to TRBJ1-1, with D maybe TRBD1 (6 bases). CDR1 is DFQATT and CDR2 is SNEGSKA in the germline V gene (reference sequence). Between the trimmed V and J ends, which lost 3 bases and 0 bases, there was a span of 11 bases. CDR3 length: 14 amino acids. CDR3 bases: TGCAGTGCTAGGGCCAGGGGAATGAACACTGAAGCTTTCTTT. Its translation is CSARARGMNTEAFF.

This clonotype was counted many times. The chain is built from TRBV28 and TRBJ2-3; the match to TRBD2 covers 7 bases. V gave up 4 bases and J gave up 2 bases; unmatched junction bases: 9. CDR1 and CDR2 from the germline V gene are MDHEN and SYDVKM. This CDR3 has 16 residues. The CDR3 DNA follows: TGTGCCAGCAGTTCCCCAGGACTAGGAAACACAGATACGCAGTATTTT. Translation: CASSSPGLGNTDTQYF.

The table lists this clonotype with a few counts. This chain joins TRBV5-1 and TRBJ1-1; perhaps TRBD1 as D (6 bases). V shed 3 bases and J shed 0 bases, with 18 bases lying between them. Germline loops: CDR1 SGHRS, CDR2 YFSETQ. CDR3 length: 17 amino acids. CDR3 protein: CASSSKEGVFMNTEAFF. In DNA, the CDR3 is TGCGCCAGCAGCTCAAAGGAGGGGGTTTTCATGAACACTGAAGCTTTCTTT.

This clonotype was counted a few times. The chain links TRBV12-5 to TRBJ2-3, with 7 bases aligning to TRBD2. Germline V CDR1 and CDR2: LGHNT, FRNRAP. V lost 3 bases and J lost 2; bases outside the gene matches: 8. CDR3 length: 16 residues. The CDR3 region is CASGFSLGGTTDTQYF. The DNA for the CDR3 is TGTGCTAGTGGTTTCTCTCTGGGGGGGACCACAGATACGCAGTATTTT.

To note about this clonotype: Germline and junction disagree at one end, which may indicate a read error. The CDR3 is CTSSTDRLNQPQHF. The CDR3 nucleotides are TGTACCAGCAGCACCGACAGACTGAATCAGCCCCAGCATTTT. The rearrangement uses TRBV7-9 and TRBJ1-5; D might be TRBD1 (5 bases). The CDR3 is made up of 14 amino acids. Per the germline V gene, CDR1 is SEHNR and CDR2 is FQNEAQ (reference sequence).

This clonotype showed up many times. The V gene is TRBV6-2 or TRBV6-3, the J gene TRBJ1-1; the match to TRBD1 covers 7 bases. With 6 bases clipped from V and 1 base from J, the junction kept 8 bases outside the gene matches. This CDR3 is built from 15 residues. Germline CDR1 is MNHEY and CDR2 is SVGEGT. CDR3 sequence: CASSSRQGPNTEAFF. CDR3 sequence (DNA): TGTGCCAGCAGCAGTCGACAGGGACCGAACACTGAAGCTTTCTTT.

This clonotype was counted at least ten times. The rearrangement links TRBV19 to TRBJ1-1; D gene uncertain. The CDR3 is 17 amino acids. V was pared by 4 bases and J by 1 base, with 19 bases between. From germline, CDR1 is LNHDA and CDR2 SQIVND (reference sequence). CDR3 sequence: CASSRGPFRTTNTEAFF. The CDR3 DNA reads TGTGCCAGTAGTAGAGGACCCTTCAGGACGACGAACACTGAAGCTTTCTTT.

This chain uses TRBV20-1 with TRBJ1-4, with D unresolved. Germline CDR1 reads DFQATT; CDR2 reads SNEGSKA (reference sequence). The ends were cut back, 5 bases at V and 0 bases at J, with 4 bases in the middle. The CDR3 sequence is 12 residues long. The CDR3 DNA reads TGCAGTGCTGGGACAACTAATGAAAAACTGTTTTTT. Protein product: CSAGTTNEKLFF.

V gene TRBV4-1 combines with J gene TRBJ1-1; unclear D gene. The germline CDR1 and CDR2 sequences are MGHRA and YSYEKL. This CDR3 region has 14 residues. The ends were cut back, 4 bases at V and 0 bases at J, with 9 bases in the middle. CDR3 in amino acids: CASSPLPMNTEAFF. Written as DNA, the CDR3 is TGCGCCAGCAGCCCACTACCCATGAACACTGAAGCTTTCTTT.

This clonotype has just a few counts. J is TRBJ2-3 and V is TRBV19; a possible D gene is TRBD2 (6 bases). V lost 2 bases and J lost 3, with 9 bases in between. This CDR3 contains 14 residues. Germline CDR1 is LNHDA and CDR2 is SQIVND (reference sequence). The CDR3 here is CASSILAGTDTQYF. The CDR3 DNA reads as TGTGCCAGTAGTATACTGGCGGGAACAGATACGCAGTATTTT.

The chain is built from TRBV11-2 and TRBJ1-3, with a tentative D call TRBD1 (5 bases). The CDR3 runs to 16 residues. V shed 5 bases and J shed 2 bases, with 16 bases lying between them. Germline V gene sequence: CDR1 SGHAT, CDR2 FQNNGV. CDR3 region: CASSAGTLVAGNTIYF. The CDR3 nucleotides read TGTGCCAGCAGCGCCGGGACCTTGGTGGCTGGAAACACCATATATTTT.

The rearrangement uses TRBV15 and TRBJ2-1; D possibly corresponds to TRBD2 (6 bases). Germline V CDR1 and CDR2: LNHNV, YYDKDF (reference sequence). The V end lost 1 base, the J end lost 10 bases, and 17 bases lay between the germline ends. This CDR3 has 15 amino acids. The CDR3, as DNA: TGTGCCACCAGCAGAGGAGGAAGCGGGCTCCCCGAGCAGTTCTTC. Residues: CATSRGGSGLPEQFF. Looking up the rest from reference TRBV15 and TRBJ2-1 gives the full variable domain: DAMVIQNPRYQVTQFGKPVTLSCSQTLNHNVMYWYQQKSSQAPKLLFHYYDKDFNNEADTPDNFQSRRPNTSFCFLDIRSPGLGDTAMYLCATSRGGSGLPEQFFGPGTRLTVL.

The chain employs TRBV10-3 and TRBJ2-1, with TRBD2 identical over 9 bases. The CDR3 loop spans 16 amino acids. V was clipped by 0 bases and J by 7 bases; unmatched bases: 7. Germline V gene sequence: CDR1 ENHRY, CDR2 SYGVKD. This chain's CDR3 is CAISESMAGGPNEQFF. The CDR3, as DNA: TGTGCCATCAGTGAGTCTATGGCGGGGGGGCCGAATGAGCAGTTCTTC.

This clonotype was seen ten or more times. This chain joins TRBV11-2 and TRBJ1-5; D is perhaps TRBD1 (5 bases). Trimming removed 1 base at V and 4 bases at J, with 14 bases between. The V gene's germline CDR1 is SGHAT and CDR2 FQNNGV. This CDR3 comprises 16 residues. This CDR3 reads CASSLGGVSRNQPQHF. CDR3 coding DNA: TGTGCCAGCAGCTTAGGAGGGGTTAGTCGGAATCAGCCCCAGCATTTT.

There are many counts of this clonotype. The chain is built from TRBV11-1 and TRBJ1-1, with D possibly TRBD1 on 5 matching bases. Trimming took 2 bases from V and 0 from J, leaving 13 bases between them. The CDR3 is made up of 16 amino acids. The germline V gene encodes CDR1 SGHAT and CDR2 FQDESV (reference sequence). The CDR3 bases are TGTGCCAGCAGCTTAACCCCGACAGCGATGAACACTGAAGCTTTCTTT. Residues: CASSLTPTAMNTEAFF.

This clonotype has a count of ten or more. J is TRBJ1-5 and V is TRBV27; D uncertain. V lost 2 bases to trimming and J lost 3 bases, with 11 bases between them. The germline V gene has CDR1 MNHEY and CDR2 SMNVEV (reference sequence). This CDR3 comprises 15 residues. The CDR3 loop is CASSLAGFLNQPQHF. DNA of the CDR3: TGTGCCAGCAGTTTAGCGGGGTTTCTCAATCAGCCCCAGCATTTT.

This clonotype turned up a few times. V usage is TRBV7-9 and J usage is TRBJ2-1, with 10 bases identical to TRBD1. The CDR3 runs 16 residues. V dropped 4 bases and J dropped 5; count of bases not matched to a gene: 8. CDR1 and CDR2 (germline): SEHNR, FQNEAQ (reference sequence). CDR3 in amino acids: CASSSRTGGTNNEQFF. The CDR3 region has the DNA TGTGCCAGCAGCTCTAGGACAGGGGGAACGAACAATGAGCAGTTCTTC.

The chain uses TRBV5-1 and TRBJ1-1, with D possibly TRBD1 on 6 matching bases. CDR1 SGHRS and CDR2 YFSETQ come from the germline V gene. This CDR3 spans 14 amino acids. Trimming removed 3 bases from V and 1 base from J, with 10 bases in between. The CDR3: CASSSGHSNTEAFF. The CDR3 bases are TGCGCCAGCAGCTCGGGACACTCGAACACTGAAGCTTTCTTT.

The chain combines TRBV19 with TRBJ2-1; D unresolved. The germline V and J ends were trimmed by 6 bases and 0 bases, with 12 bases remaining between them. Germline V gene sequence: CDR1 LNHDA, CDR2 SQIVND (reference sequence). This CDR3 region has 15 residues. In DNA form, the CDR3 reads TGTGCCAGTAGAAATGTAGGTAACTCCTACAATGAGCAGTTCTTC. It translates to CASRNVGNSYNEQFF.

This clonotype was detected many times. The gene calls are TRBV6-1 and TRBJ1-5; D not certain. Trimming stripped 7 bases from V and 3 bases from J, with 10 bases between. This CDR3 has 13 amino acids. Germline V lookup: CDR1 MNHNS, CDR2 SASEGT. The chain's CDR3 is CASTRGPNQPQHF. The CDR3 nucleotides are TGTGCCAGCACCCGAGGGCCCAATCAGCCCCAGCATTTT.

The chain combines TRBV10-3 with TRBJ1-2, with 7 nucleotides matching TRBD1. The CDR3 spans 12 residues. In germline, CDR1 is ENHRY, CDR2 SYGVKD. J gave up 5 bases and V 6 bases, and 3 bases lay outside the gene matches. The DNA for the CDR3 is TGTGCCATCAGCCGGGACAGTTATGGCTACACCTTC. Amino acids: CAISRDSYGYTF.

V usage is TRBV6-2 or TRBV6-3 and J usage is TRBJ2-7; 9 bases match TRBD2. Germline lookup yields CDR1 MNHEY and CDR2 SVGEGT. CDR3 length: 15 amino acids. Unmatched junction bases numbered 8, after V lost 6 bases and J lost 2 bases. CDR3 loop: CASRYQREAPYEQYF. DNA of the CDR3: TGTGCCAGCAGGTACCAGCGGGAGGCACCCTACGAGCAGTACTTC.

The chain combines TRBV5-6 with TRBJ2-7; D could derive from TRBD1 or TRBD2 (5 bases each). CDR1 is SGHDT, CDR2 YYEEEE, per germline. V gave up 4 bases and J gave up 2 bases, with 13 bases separating them. The length of the CDR3 is 14 residues. As DNA, the CDR3 is TGTGCCAGCAGCCCCGGGACCCCCACCTACGAGCAGTACTTC. The encoded protein is CASSPGTPTYEQYF. The entire variable domain, with the rest obtained from reference TRBV5-6 and TRBJ2-7, is as follows: DAGVTQSPTHLIKTRGQQVTLRCSPKSGHDTVSWYQQALGQGPQFIFQYYEEEERQRGNFPDRFSGHQFPNYSSELNVNALLLGDSALYLCASSPGTPTYEQYFGPGTRLTVT.

This rearrangement joins TRBV5-1 to TRBJ1-3; 8 bases agree with TRBD1. Germline lookup yields CDR1 SGHRS and CDR2 YFSETQ. V was clipped by 4 bases and J by 0 bases; unmatched bases: 3. CDR3 length: 15 residues. The CDR3 loop reads CASSTTGGSGNTIYF. The CDR3 DNA is TGCGCCAGCAGCACAACAGGGGGCTCTGGAAACACCATATATTTT. The whole variable domain, remainder taken from reference TRBV5-1 and TRBJ1-3, is KAGVTQTPRYLIKTRGQQVTLSCSPISGHRSVSWYQQTPGQGLQFLFEYFSETQRNKGNFPGRFSGRQFSNSRSEMNVSTLELGDSALYLCASSTTGGSGNTIYFGEGSWLTVV.